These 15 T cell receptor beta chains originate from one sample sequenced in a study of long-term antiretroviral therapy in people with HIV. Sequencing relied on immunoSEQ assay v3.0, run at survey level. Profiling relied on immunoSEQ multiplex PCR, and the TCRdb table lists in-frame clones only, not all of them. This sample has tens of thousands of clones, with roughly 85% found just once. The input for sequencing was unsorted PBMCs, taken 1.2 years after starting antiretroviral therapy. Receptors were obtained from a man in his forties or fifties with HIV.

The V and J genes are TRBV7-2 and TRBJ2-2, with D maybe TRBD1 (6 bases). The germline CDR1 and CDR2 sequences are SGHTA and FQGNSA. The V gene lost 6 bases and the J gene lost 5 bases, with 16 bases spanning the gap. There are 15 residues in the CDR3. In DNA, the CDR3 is TGTGCCAGCAGGAGCCAACAGGGTCGGACCGGGGAGCTGTTTTTT. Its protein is CASRSQQGRTGELFF.

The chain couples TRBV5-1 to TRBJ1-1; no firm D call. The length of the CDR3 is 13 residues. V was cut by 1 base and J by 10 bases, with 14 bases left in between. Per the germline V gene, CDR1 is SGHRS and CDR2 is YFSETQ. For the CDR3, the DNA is TGCGCCAGCAGCTTGCATAGGGATCGGGGAGCTTTCTTT. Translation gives CASSLHRDRGAFF.

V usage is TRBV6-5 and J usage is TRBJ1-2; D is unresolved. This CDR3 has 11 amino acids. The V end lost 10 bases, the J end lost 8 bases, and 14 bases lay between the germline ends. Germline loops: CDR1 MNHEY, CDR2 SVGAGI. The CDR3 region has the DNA TGTGCCACCTTCATGGCGGGGGGCTACACCTTC. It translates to CATFMAGGYTF.

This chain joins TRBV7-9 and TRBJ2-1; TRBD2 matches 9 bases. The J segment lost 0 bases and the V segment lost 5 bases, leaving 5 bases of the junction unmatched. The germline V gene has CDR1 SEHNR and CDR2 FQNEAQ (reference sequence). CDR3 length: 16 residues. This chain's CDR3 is CASSQFSGSSYNEQFF. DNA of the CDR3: TGTGCCAGCAGCCAATTTAGCGGGAGCTCCTACAATGAGCAGTTCTTC.

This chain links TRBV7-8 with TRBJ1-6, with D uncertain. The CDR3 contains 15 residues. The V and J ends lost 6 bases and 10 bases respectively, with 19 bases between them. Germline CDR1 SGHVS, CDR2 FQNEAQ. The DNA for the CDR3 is TGTGCCAGCAGGGCGGAAAATGTTAACGGATCACCCCTCCACTTT. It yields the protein CASRAENVNGSPLHF.

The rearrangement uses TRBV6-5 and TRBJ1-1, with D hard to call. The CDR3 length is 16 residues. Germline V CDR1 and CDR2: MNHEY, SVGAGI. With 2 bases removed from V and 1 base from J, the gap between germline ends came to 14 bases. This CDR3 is CASSYGYADWNTEAFF. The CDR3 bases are TGTGCCAGCAGTTACGGTTACGCGGACTGGAACACTGAAGCTTTCTTT.

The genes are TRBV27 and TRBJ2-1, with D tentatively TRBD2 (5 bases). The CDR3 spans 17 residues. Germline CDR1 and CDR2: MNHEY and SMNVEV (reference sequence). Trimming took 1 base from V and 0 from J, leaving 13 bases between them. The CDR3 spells CASSLLSAGLSYNEQFF. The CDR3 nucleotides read TGTGCCAGCAGTTTATTGTCTGCGGGTCTCTCCTACAATGAGCAGTTCTTC.

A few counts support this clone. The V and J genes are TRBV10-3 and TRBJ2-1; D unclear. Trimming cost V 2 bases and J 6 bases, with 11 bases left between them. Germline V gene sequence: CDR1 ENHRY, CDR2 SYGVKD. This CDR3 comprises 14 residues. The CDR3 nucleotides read TGTGCCATCAGTGAGCTTAGTTCGAGCAATGAGCAGTTCTTC. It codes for CAISELSSSNEQFF.

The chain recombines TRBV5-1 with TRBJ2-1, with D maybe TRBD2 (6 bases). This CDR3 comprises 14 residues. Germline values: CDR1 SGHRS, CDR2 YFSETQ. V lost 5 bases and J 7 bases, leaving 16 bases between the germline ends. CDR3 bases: TGCGCCAGCAGGGAAGGGACTCCACCTAATGAGCAGTTCTTC. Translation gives CASREGTPPNEQFF. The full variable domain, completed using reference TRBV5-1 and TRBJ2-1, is KAGVTQTPRYLIKTRGQQVTLSCSPISGHRSVSWYQQTPGQGLQFLFEYFSETQRNKGNFPGRFSGRQFSNSRSEMNVSTLELGDSALYLCASREGTPPNEQFFGPGTRLTVL.

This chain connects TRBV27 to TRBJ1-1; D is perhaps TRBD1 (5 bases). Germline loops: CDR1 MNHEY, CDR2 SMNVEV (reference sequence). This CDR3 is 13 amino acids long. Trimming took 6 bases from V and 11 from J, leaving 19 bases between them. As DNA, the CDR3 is TGTGCCAGCAGCCCTGGAAGGGGACTGAATGCTTTCTTT. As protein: CASSPGRGLNAFF.

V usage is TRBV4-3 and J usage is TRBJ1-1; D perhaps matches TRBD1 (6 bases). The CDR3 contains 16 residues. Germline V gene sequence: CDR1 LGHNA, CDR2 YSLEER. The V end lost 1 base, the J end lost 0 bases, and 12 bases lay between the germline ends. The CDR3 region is CASSQVGGRVNTEAFF. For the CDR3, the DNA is TGCGCCAGCAGCCAAGTGGGGGGGCGGGTGAACACTGAAGCTTTCTTT.

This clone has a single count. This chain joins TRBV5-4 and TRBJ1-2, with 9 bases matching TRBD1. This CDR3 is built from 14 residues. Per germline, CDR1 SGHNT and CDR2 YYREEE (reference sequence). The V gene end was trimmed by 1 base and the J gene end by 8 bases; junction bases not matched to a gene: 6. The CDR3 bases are TGTGCCAGCAGCTTGACAGGGGGCGCGGAGGGCTACACCTTC. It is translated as CASSLTGGAEGYTF.

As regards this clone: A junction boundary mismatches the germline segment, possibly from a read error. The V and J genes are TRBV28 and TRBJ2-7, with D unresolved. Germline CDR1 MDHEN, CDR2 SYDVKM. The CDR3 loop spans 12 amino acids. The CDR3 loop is CASSLEGRSPLF. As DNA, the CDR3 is TGTGCCAGCAGTTTAGAAGGGCGTTCCCCCCTCTTC.

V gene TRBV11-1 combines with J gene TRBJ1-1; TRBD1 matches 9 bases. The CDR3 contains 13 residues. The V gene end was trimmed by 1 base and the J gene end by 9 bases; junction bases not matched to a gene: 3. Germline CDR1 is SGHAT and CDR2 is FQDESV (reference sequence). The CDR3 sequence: CASSLGQGVKAFF. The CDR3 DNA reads TGTGCCAGCAGCTTAGGACAGGGGGTGAAAGCTTTCTTT.

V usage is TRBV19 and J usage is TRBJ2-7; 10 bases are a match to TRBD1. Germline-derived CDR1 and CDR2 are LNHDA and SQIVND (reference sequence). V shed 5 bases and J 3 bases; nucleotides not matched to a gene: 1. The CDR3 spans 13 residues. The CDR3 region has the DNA TGTGCCAGTAGTTGGACAGGGGGCTACGAGCAGTACTTC. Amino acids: CASSWTGGYEQYF.